This T cell receptor beta chain came from a study of T cells in Graves' hyperthyroidism and ophthalmopathy. Study-level points and caveats: The model foresaw ophthalmopathy a median around 6.8 months prior to onset. Expanded thyroid clonotypes (above 0.001) were mostly also found in blood.

This clonotype was detected ten times or more. Its matching antigen is unknown. The germline gives CDR1 MGHRA, CDR2 YSYEKL. V was trimmed by 0 bases and J by 6 bases, leaving 12 bases between them. The CDR3 spans 14 residues. Authors of the study amplified TCR beta CDR3 regions from RNA transcripts. The HTBI primer set drove a first-round RT-PCR of the TCR CDR3. TCRdb ran MiXCR on the multiplex PCR reads and lists one entry per CDR3 protein. The table has a few hundred thousand distinct CDR3 sequences, 15% to 19% seen once. Newly diagnosed patients aged 18 to 65 had hyperthyroidism of under 2 months' duration.

The TCR comes from a young woman with Graves' hyperthyroidism. Sequenced material: blood. The chain carries TRBV4-1 and TRBJ2-7; a possible D gene is TRBD1 (5 bases). The CDR3 protein is CASSQEKGIREQYF. The CDR3 DNA is TGCGCCAGCAGCCAAGAAAAGGGGATCCGCGAGCAGTACTTC.